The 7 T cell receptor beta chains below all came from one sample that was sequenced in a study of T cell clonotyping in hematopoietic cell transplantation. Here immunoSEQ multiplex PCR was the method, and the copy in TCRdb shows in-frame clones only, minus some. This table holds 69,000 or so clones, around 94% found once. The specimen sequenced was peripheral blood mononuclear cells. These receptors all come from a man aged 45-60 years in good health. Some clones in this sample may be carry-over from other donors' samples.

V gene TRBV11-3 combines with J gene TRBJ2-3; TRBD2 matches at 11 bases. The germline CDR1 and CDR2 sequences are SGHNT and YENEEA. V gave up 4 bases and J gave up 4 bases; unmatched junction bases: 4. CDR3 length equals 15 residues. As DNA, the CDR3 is TGTGCCAGCAGCTCGACTAGCGGGGAGTCAGATACGCAGTATTTT. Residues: CASSSTSGESDTQYF.

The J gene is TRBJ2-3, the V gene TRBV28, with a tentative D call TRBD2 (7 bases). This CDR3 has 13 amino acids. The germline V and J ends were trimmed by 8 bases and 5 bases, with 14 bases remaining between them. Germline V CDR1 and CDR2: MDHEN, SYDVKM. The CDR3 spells CASRGGAGDTQYF. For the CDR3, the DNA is TGTGCCAGCCGAGGGGGGGCCGGAGATACGCAGTATTTT.

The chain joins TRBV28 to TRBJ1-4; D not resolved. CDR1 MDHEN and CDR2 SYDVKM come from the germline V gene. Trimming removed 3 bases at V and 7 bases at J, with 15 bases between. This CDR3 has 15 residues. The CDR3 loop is CASSFSLLRGEKLFF. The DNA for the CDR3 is TGTGCCAGCAGTTTTTCTCTCTTACGGGGTGAAAAACTGTTTTTT. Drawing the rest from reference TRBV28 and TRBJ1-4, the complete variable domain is DVKVTQSSRYLVKRTGEKVFLECVQDMDHENMFWYRQDPGLGLRLIYFSYDVKMKEKGDIPEGYSVSREKKERFSLILESASTNQTSMYLCASSFSLLRGEKLFFGSGTQLSVL.

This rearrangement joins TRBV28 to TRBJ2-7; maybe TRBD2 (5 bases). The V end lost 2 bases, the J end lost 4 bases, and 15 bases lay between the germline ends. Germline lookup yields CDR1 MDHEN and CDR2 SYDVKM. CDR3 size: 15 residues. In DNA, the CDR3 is TGTGCCAGCAGTTTAGCCGACCGGGGTCATTACGAGCAGTACTTC. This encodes CASSLADRGHYEQYF.

Here the CDR3 DNA reads TGTGCCAGCAGTTTAATGCCAGGGTCCTACGAGCAGTACTTC. This translates into CASSLMPGSYEQYF. This chain links TRBV27 with TRBJ2-7; weak D call: TRBD1 (5 bases). Trimming pared 2 bases from V and 1 base from J, leaving 9 bases between. This CDR3 region has 14 residues. Germline loops: CDR1 MNHEY, CDR2 SMNVEV (reference sequence).

Here the CDR3 DNA reads TGTGCCAGCAGTCCCATTGGTCCAGATACGCAGTATTTT. Amino acids: CASSPIGPDTQYF. The chain couples TRBV28 to TRBJ2-3; D gene uncertain. Deletions cut 5 bases from V and 4 bases from J, with 10 bases between. From germline, CDR1 is MDHEN and CDR2 SYDVKM. The CDR3 runs 13 residues.

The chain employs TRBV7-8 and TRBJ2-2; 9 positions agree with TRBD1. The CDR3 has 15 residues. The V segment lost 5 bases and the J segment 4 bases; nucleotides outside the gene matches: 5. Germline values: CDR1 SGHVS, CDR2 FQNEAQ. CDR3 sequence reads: CASSERTGVTGELFF. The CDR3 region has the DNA TGTGCCAGCAGCGAGCGGACAGGGGTCACCGGGGAGCTGTTTTTT.